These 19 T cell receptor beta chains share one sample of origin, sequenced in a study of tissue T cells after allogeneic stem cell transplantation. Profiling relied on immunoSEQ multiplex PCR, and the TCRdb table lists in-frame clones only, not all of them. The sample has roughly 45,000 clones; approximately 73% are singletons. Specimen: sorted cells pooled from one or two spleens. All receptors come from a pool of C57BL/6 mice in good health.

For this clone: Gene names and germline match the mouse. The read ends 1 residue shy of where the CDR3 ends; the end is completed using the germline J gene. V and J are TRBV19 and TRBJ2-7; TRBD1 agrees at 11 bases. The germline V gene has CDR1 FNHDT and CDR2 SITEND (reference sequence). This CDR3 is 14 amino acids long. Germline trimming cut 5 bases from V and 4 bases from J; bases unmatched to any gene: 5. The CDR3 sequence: CASSTGTGGYEQYF. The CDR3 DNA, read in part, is TGTGCCAGCAGCACCGGGACAGGGGGGTATGAACAGTAC. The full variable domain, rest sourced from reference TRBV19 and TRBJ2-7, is GGIITQTPKFLIGQEGQKLTLKCQQNFNHDTMYWYRQDSGKGLRLIYYSITENDLQKGDLSEGYDASREKKSSFSLTVTSAQKNEMAVFLCASSTGTGGYEQYFGPGTRLTVL.

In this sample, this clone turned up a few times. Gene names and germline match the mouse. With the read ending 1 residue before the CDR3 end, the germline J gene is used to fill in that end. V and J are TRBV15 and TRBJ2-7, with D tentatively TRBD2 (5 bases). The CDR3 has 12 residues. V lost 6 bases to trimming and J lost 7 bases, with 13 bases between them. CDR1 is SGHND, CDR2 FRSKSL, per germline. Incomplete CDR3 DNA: TGTGCCAGCAGCCCCTGGGTCGGAGAACAGTAC. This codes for CASSPWVGEQY. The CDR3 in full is CASSPWVGEQYF.

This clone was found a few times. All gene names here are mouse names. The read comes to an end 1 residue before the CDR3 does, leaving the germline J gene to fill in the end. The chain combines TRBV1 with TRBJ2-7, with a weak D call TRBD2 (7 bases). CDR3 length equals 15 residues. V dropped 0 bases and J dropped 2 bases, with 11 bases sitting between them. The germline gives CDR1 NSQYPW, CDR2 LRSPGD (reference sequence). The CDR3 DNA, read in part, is TGCACCTGCAGTGCAGATATGGGGGGCGCCTATGAACAGTAC. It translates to CTCSADMGGAYEQY. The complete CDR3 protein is CTCSADMGGAYEQYF.

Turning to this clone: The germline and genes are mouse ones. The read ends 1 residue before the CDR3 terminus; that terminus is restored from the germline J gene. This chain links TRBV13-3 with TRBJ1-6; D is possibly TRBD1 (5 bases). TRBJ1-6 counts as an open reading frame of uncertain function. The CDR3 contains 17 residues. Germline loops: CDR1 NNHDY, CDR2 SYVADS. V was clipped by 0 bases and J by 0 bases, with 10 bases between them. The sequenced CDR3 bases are TGTGCCAGCAGTGATGGGGGACGGGGTTCCTATAATTCGCCCCTCTAC. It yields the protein CASSDGGRGSYNSPLY. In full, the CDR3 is CASSDGGRGSYNSPLYF.

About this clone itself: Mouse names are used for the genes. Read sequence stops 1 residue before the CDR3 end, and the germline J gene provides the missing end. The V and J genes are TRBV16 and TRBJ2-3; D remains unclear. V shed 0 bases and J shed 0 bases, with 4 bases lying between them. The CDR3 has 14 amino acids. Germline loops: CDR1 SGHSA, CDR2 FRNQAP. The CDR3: CASSLDTSAETLYF. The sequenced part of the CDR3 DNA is TGTGCAAGCAGCTTAGACACTAGTGCAGAAACGCTGTAT.

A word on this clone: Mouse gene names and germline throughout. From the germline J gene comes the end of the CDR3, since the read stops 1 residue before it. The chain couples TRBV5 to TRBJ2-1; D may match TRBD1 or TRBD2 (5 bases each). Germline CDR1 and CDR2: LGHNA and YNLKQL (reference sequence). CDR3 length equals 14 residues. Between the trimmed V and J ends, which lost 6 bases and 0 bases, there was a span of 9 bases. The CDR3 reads CASRPGTNYAEQFF. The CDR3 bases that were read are TGTGCCAGCAGGCCCGGGACTAACTATGCTGAGCAGTTC.

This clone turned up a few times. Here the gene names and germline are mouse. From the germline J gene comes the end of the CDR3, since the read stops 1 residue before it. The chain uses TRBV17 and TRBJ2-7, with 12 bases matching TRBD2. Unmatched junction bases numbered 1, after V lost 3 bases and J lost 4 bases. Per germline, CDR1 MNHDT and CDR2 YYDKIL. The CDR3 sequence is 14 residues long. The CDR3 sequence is CASSSGTGGYEQYF. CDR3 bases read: TGTGCTAGCAGTAGCGGGACTGGGGGGTATGAACAGTAC.

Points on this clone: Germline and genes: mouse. The part of the CDR3 DNA that was read is TGTGCCAGCAGACGGACATCTAACCAAGACACCCAGTAC. Amino acid sequence: CASRRTSNQDTQY. The whole CDR3 protein is CASRRTSNQDTQYF. The chain carries TRBV4 and TRBJ2-5, with a tentative D call TRBD1 (5 bases). The CDR3 end falls 1 residue outside the read, so it is completed with the germline J gene. Trimming shortened V by 6 bases and J by 0 bases, and 10 bases separated the two germline ends. The CDR3 consists of 14 residues. Germline V gene data show CDR1 as LGHDT and CDR2 as YNNKQL (reference sequence).

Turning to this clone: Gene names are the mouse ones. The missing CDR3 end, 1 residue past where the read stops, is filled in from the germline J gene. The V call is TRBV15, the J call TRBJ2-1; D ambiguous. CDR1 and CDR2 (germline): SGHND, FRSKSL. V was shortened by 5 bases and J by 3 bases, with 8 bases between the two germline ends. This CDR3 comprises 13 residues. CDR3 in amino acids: CASSPPGYAEQFF. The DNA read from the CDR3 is TGTGCCAGCAGTCCCCCTGGCTATGCTGAGCAGTTC.

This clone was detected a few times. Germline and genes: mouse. Partial CDR3 DNA: TGTGCCAGCTCTTTGACAGGGAATTCTGGAAATACGCTCTAT. Translation gives CASSLTGNSGNTLY. The whole CDR3 is CASSLTGNSGNTLYF. The chain joins TRBV12-2 to TRBJ1-3, with TRBD1 identical over 7 bases. With the read ending 1 residue before the CDR3 end, the germline J gene is used to fill in that end. The CDR3 spans 15 residues. Trimming removed 3 bases from V and 0 bases from J; junction bases left unmatched: 4. Germline V gene sequence: CDR1 SGHLS, CDR2 HYDKME.

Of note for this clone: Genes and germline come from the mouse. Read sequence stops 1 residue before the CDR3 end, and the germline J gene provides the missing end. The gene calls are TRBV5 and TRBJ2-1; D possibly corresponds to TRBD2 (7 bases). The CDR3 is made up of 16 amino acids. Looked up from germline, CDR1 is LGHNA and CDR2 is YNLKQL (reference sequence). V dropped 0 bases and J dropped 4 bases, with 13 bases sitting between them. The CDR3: CASSQEGGLKYAEQFF. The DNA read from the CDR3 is TGTGCCAGCAGCCAAGAAGGGGGGCTGAAGTATGCTGAGCAGTTC.

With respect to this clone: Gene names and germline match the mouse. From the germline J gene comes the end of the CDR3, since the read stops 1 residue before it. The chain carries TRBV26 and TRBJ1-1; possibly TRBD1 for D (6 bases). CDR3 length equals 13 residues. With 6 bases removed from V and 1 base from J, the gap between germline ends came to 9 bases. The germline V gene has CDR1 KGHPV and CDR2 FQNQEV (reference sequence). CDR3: CASSPQGNTEVFF. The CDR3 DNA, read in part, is TGTGCCAGCAGCCCACAGGGGAACACAGAAGTCTTC.

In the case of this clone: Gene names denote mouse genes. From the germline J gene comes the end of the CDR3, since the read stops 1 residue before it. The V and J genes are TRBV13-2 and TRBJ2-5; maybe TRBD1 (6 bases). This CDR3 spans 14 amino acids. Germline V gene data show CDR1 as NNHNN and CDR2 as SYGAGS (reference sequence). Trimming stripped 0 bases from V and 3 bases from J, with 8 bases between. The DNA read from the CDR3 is TGTGCCAGCGGTGATGCCACAGGGCAAGACACCCAGTAC. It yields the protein CASGDATGQDTQY. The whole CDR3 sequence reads CASGDATGQDTQYF.

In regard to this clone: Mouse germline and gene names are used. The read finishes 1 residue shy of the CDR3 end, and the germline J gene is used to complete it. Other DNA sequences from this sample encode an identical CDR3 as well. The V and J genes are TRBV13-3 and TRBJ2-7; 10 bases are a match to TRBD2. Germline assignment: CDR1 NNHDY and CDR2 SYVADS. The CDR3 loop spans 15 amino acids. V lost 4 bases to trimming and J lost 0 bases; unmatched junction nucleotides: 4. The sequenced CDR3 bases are TGTGCCAGCAGTTACTGGGGGGGTAGCTCCTATGAACAGTAC. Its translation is CASSYWGGSSYEQY. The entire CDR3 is CASSYWGGSSYEQYF.

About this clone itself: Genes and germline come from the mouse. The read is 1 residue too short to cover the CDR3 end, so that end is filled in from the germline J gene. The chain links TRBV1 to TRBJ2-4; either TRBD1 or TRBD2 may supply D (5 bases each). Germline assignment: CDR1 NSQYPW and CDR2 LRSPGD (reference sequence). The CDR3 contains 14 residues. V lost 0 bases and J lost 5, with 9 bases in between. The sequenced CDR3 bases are TGCACCTGCAGTGCAGATGCCGGGGGAAACACCTTGTAC. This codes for CTCSADAGGNTLY. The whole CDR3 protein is CTCSADAGGNTLYF.

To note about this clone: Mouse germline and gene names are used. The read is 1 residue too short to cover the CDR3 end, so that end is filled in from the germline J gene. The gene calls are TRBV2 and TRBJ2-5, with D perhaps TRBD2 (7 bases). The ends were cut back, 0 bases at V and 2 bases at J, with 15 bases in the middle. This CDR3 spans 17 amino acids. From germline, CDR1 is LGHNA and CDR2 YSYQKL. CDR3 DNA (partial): TGTGCCAGCAGCCAAGAAAGCCCGGGGGGCGGCCAAGACACCCAGTAC. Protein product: CASSQESPGGGQDTQY. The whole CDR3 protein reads CASSQESPGGGQDTQYF.

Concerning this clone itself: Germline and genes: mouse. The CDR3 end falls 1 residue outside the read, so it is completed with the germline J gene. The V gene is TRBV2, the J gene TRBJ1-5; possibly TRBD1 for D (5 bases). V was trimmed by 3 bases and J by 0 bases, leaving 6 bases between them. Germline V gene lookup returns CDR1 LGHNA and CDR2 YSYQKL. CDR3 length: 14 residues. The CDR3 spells CASSQGGNNQAPLF. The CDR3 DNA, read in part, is TGTGCCAGCAGCCAGGGGGGTAACAACCAGGCTCCGCTT.

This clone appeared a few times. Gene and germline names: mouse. CDR3 DNA (partial): TGTGCCAGCAGTGGGACAGGGGTTTATGAACAGTAC. Protein sequence: CASSGTGVYEQY. The CDR3, in full, reads CASSGTGVYEQYF. The rearrangement joins TRBV13-1 to TRBJ2-7, with TRBD1 matching over 9 bases. The CDR3 end is not reached by the read, which stops 1 residue before it; the germline J gene fills it in. Germline V gene sequence: CDR1 NSHNY, CDR2 SYGAGN. CDR3 length: 13 residues. The V and J ends lost 3 bases and 4 bases, in that order; junction bases with no gene match: 2.

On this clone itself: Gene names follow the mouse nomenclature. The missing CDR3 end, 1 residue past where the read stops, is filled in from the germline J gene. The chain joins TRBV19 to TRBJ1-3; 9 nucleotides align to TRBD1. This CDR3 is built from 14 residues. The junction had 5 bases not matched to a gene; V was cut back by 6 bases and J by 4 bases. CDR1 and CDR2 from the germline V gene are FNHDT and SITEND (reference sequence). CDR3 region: CASTPGTGGNTLYF. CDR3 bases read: TGTGCCAGCACCCCCGGGACAGGGGGAAATACGCTCTAT.